A single T cell receptor beta chain is shown here with its context. The antigen remains unidentified. The source of the sample is a study of shared clonotypes between healthy human individuals. Germline CDR1 reads SEHNR; CDR2 reads FQNEAQ (reference sequence). J gave up 5 bases and V 5 bases, and 15 bases lay outside the gene matches. This CDR3 comprises 17 residues. Naivety among CD8 cells was defined by CD45RO negativity and positive CCR7 selection, thereby excluding terminally differentiated effector memory CD45RA+ cells. Regarding the study as a whole: In contrast to clonotypes shared by all four donors, non-shared clonotypes had lower generation probabilities. Limited genetic and exposure-history diversity came from having few donors. The rarefaction results pointed to incomplete sorted-subset sequencing despite large depth.

Genomic DNA per cell subset filled all wells of several immunoSEQ plates. Produced via immunoSEQ multiplex PCR; TCRdb's table is partial and in-frame only. The sample shows about 650,000 clones, about 95% of them seen only once. The receptor was derived from a woman in her 30s in good health. This sequence joins TRBV7-9 and TRBJ2-5; TRBD2 matches 9 bases. The specimen was naive CD8+ T cells sorted from blood. The CDR3 DNA reads as TGTGCCAGCAGCCCCGCCGGTGTAGCGGGAGTGGGGGAGACCCAGTACTTC. This translates into CASSPAGVAGVGETQYF.